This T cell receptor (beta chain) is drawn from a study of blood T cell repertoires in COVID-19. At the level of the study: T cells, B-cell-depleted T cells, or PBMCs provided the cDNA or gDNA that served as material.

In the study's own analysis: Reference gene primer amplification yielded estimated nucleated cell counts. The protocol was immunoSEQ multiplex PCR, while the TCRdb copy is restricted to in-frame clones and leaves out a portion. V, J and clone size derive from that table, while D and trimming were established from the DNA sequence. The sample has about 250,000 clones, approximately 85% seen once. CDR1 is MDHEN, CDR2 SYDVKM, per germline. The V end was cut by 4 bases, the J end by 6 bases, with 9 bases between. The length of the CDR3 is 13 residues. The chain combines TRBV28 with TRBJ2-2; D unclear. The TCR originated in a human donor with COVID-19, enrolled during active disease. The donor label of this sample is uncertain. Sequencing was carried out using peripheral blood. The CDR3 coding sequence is TGTGCCAGCAGTTCCCTACCGTCCGGGGAGCTGTTTTTT. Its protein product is CASSSLPSGELFF. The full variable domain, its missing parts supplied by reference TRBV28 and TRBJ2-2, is DVKVTQSSRYLVKRTGEKVFLECVQDMDHENMFWYRQDPGLGLRLIYFSYDVKMKEKGDIPEGYSVSREKKERFSLILESASTNQTSMYLCASSSLPSGELFFGEGSRLTVL.